Detailed here is one TCR beta chain. The antigen is undetermined. The entry originates in a study of cytomegalovirus exposure and HLA in healthy donors. The study sampled nominally healthy donors, though unrecorded immune exposures were likely. Overall study results and limits: In a later analysis, at a false discovery rate of 0.05, roughly 16,000 TCR beta sequences matched HLA alleles. It was taken for granted in presence/absence analyses that sequencing depth across donors was roughly uniform. Several of the most significant clusters were apparently associated with common viral pathogens in a later analysis.

Vbeta (60) and Jbeta (13) primers were used in the PCR. TCRdb's copy holds only in-frame clones and misses some; the assay was immunoSEQ multiplex PCR. The sample contains around 120,000 clones, around four fifths of which appear only once. The CDR3 is made up of 15 amino acids. CDR1 SGHDN and CDR2 FVKESK come from the germline V gene. V trimming: 4 bases; J trimming: 0 bases; junction bases outside the gene matches: 5. The sequence was collected from a woman aged 40-49 years in good health and CMV-seropositive. The chain joins TRBV14 to TRBJ1-1; 7 bases agree with TRBD1. The specimen sequenced was PBMCs. The CDR3 DNA follows: TGTGCCAGCAGCCTACTGGGACAGTTGAACACTGAAGCTTTCTTT. Translated: CASSLLGQLNTEAFF.